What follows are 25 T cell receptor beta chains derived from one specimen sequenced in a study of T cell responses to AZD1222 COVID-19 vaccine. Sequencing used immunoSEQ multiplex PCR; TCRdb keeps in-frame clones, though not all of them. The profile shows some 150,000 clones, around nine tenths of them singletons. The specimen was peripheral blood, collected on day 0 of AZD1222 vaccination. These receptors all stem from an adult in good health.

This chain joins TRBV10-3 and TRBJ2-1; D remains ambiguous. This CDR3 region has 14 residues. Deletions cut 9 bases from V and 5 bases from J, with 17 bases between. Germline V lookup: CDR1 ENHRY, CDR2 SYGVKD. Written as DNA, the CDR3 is TGTGCCATTGGGTCGTGGCCCCGGAACAATGAGCAGTTCTTC. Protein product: CAIGSWPRNNEQFF.

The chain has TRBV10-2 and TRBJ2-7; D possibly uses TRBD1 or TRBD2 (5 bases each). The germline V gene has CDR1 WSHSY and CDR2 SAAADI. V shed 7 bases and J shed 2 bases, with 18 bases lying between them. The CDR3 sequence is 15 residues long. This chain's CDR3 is CASTLLWGTAYEQYF. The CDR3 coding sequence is TGCGCCAGCACCCTTCTTTGGGGGACCGCCTACGAGCAGTACTTC.

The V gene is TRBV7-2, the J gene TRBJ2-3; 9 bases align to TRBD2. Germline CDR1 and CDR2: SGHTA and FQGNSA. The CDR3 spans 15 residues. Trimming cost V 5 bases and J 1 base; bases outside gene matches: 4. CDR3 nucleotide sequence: TGTGCCAGCAGCGGGTGGACTAGCGGCACAGATACGCAGTATTTT. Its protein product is CASSGWTSGTDTQYF.

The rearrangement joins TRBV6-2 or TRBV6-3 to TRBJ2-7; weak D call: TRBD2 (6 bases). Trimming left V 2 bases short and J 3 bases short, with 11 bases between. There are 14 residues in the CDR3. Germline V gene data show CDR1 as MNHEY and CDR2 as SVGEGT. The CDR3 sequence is CASSYTGVVYEQYF. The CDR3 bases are TGTGCCAGCAGTTACACGGGAGTAGTCTACGAGCAGTACTTC.

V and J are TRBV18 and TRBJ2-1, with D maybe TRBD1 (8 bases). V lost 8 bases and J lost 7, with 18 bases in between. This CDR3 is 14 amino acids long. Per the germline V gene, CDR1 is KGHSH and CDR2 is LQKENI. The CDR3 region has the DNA TGTGCCAGCCAGAAACAGGGGGGGCCTAATGAGCAGTTCTTC. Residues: CASQKQGGPNEQFF.

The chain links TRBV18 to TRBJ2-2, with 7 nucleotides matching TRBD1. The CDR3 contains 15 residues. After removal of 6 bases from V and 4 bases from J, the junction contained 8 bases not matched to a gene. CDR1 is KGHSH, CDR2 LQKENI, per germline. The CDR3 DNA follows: TGTGCCAGCTCGATGACAGGGACGAGCACCGGGGAGCTGTTTTTT. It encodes CASSMTGTSTGELFF.

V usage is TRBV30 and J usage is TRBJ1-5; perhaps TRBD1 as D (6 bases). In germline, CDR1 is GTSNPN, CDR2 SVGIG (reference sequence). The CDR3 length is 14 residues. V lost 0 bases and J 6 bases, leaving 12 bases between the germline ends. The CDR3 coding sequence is TGTGCCTGGAGTGTAGGGGGGGCGGGTCAGCCCCAGCATTTT. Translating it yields CAWSVGGAGQPQHF.

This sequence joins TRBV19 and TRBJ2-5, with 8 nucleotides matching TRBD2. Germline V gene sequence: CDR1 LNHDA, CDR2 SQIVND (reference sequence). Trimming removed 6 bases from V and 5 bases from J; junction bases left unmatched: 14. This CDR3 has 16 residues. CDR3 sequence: CASSRTRQSGGETQYF. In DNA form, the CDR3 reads TGTGCCAGTAGCCGGACCAGACAATCGGGGGGGGAGACCCAGTACTTC.

The DNA of the CDR3 is TGTGCCAGCAGCTTATTGTTCGGGCAGAACTACAATGAGCAGTTCTTC. It codes for CASSLLFGQNYNEQFF. The V and J genes are TRBV7-6 and TRBJ2-1, with D unresolved. The CDR3 loop spans 16 amino acids. Germline V CDR1 and CDR2: SGHVS, FNYEAQ. V lost 2 bases, J lost 3 bases, and 14 bases lay in between.

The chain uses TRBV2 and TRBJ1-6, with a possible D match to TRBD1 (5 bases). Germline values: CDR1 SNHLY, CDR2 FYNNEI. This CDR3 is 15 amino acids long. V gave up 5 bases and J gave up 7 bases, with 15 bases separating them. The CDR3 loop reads CASSLTQGVNSPLHF. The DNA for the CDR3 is TGTGCCAGCAGTCTTACCCAGGGAGTCAATTCACCCCTCCACTTT.

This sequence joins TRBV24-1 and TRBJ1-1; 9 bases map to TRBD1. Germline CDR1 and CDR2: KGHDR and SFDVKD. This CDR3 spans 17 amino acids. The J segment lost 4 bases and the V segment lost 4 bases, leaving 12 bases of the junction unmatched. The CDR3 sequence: CATSDNRGRGFGTEAFF. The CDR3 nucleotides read TGTGCCACCAGTGACAACAGGGGGCGCGGGTTTGGCACTGAAGCTTTCTTT.

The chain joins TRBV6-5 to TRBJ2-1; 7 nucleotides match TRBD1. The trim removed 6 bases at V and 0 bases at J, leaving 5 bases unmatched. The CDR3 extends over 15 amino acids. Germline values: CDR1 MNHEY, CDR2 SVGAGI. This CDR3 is CASSLTGFSYNEQFF. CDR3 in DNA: TGTGCCAGCAGCCTGACAGGGTTCTCCTACAATGAGCAGTTCTTC.

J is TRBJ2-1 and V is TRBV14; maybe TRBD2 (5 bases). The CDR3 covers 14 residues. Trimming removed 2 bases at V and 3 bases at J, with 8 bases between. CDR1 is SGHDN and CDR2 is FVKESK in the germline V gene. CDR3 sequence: CASSQTTIYNEQFF. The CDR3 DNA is TGTGCCAGCAGCCAAACGACTATCTACAATGAGCAGTTCTTC.

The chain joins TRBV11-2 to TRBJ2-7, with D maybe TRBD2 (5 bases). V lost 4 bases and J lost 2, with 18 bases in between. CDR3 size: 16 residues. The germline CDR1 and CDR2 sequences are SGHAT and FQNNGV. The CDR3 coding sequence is TGTGCCAGCAGCTCCCGACGGGGTGTAAAGGCCTACGAGCAGTACTTC. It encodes CASSSRRGVKAYEQYF.

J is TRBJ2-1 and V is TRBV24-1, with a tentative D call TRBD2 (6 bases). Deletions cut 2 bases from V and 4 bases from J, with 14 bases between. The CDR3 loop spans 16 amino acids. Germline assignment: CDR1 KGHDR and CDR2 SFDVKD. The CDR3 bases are TGTGCCACCAGTGATTCTTGGGGCGCGGGGTACAATGAGCAGTTCTTC. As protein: CATSDSWGAGYNEQFF.

The DNA of the CDR3 is TGTGCCAGCAGCAAAGAGGATCATAGCTCCTACGAGCAGTACTTC. Residues: CASSKEDHSSYEQYF. V and J are TRBV21-1 and TRBJ2-7. TRBV21-1 constitutes a pseudogene. The CDR3 loop spans 15 amino acids.

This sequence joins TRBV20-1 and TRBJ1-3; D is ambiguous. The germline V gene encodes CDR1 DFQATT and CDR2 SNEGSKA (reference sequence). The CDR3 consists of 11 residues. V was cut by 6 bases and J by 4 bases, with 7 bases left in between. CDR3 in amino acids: CSAGSGNTIYF. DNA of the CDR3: TGCAGTGCAGGGTCGGGAAACACCATATATTTT.

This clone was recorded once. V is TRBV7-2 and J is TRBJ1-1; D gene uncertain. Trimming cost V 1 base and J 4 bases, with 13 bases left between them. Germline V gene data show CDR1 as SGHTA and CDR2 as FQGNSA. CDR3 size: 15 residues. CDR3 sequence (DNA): TGTGCCAGCAGCTTAGGTCCGGGTGGGGTCACTGAAGCTTTCTTT. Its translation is CASSLGPGGVTEAFF.

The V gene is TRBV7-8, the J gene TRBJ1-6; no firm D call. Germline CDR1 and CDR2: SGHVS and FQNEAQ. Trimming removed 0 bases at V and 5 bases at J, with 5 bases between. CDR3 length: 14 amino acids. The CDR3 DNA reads TGTGCCAGCAGCTTAGCTTCCGATAATTCACCCCTCCACTTT. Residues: CASSLASDNSPLHF.

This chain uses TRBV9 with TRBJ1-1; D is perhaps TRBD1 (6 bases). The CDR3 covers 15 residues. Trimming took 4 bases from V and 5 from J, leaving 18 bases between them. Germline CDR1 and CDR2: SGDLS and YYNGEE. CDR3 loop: CASSPSAGAGTEAFF. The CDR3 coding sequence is TGTGCCAGCAGCCCCAGTGCGGGGGCCGGGACTGAAGCTTTCTTT.

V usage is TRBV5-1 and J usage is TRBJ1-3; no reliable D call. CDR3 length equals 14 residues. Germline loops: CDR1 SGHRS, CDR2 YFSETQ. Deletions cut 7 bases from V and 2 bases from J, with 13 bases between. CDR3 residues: CASSEENPGNTIYF. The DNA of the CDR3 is TGCGCCAGCTCAGAGGAGAACCCTGGAAACACCATATATTTT.

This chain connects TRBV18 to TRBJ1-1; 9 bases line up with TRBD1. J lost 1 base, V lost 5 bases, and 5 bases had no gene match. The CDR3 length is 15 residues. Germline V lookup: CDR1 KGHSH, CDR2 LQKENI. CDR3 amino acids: CASSIQGAQNTEAFF. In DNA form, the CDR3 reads TGTGCCAGCTCAATACAGGGGGCTCAGAACACTGAAGCTTTCTTT.

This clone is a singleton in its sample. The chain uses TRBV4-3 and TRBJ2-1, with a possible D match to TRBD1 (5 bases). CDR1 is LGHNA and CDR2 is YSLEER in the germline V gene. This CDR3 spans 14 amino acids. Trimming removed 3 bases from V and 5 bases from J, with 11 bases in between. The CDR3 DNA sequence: TGCGCCAGCAGCCAGGAAGACAGAAACAATGAGCAGTTCTTC. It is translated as CASSQEDRNNEQFF.

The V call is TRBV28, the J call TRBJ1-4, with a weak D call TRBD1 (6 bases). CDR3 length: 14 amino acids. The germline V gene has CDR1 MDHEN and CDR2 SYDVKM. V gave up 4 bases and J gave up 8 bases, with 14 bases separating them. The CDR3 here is CASSSLQGTEKLFF. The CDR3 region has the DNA TGTGCCAGCAGTTCTCTACAGGGAACGGAAAAACTGTTTTTT.

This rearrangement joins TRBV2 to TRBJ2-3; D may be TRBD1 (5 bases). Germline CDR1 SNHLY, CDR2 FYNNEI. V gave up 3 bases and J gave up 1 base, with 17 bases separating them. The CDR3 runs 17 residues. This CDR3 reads CASSEVGPRLGTDTQYF. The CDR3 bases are TGTGCCAGCAGTGAGGTGGGGCCTCGCCTGGGCACAGATACGCAGTATTTT. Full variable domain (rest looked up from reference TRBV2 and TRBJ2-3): EPEVTQTPSHQVTQMGQEVILRCVPISNHLYFYWYRQILGQKVEFLVSFYNNEISEKSEIFDDQFSVERPDGSNFTLKIRSTKLEDSAMYFCASSEVGPRLGTDTQYFGPGTRLTVL.